The entry below describes one TCR beta chain. Authors' data handling: Amplification of reference gene primers provided the estimated nucleated cell counts. The repertoire was sequenced with immunoSEQ multiplex PCR; TCRdb's copy has only in-frame clones and lacks some. V, J and clone size reflect that table, while D and trimming were determined from the DNA. The sample records about 150,000 clones, about nine tenths being singletons. The germline gives CDR1 SGHAT, CDR2 FQNNGV. Trimming removed 0 bases at V and 6 bases at J, with 5 bases between. The CDR3 is 12 amino acids. The data stem from a study of blood T cell repertoires in COVID-19. During active infection, Seattle patients enrolled and were then monitored through disease.

The specimen was peripheral blood. This sequence joins TRBV11-2 and TRBJ1-2, with D unclear. The receptor comes from a human donor with COVID-19, enrolled during active disease. The donor label of this sample is uncertain. CDR3 sequence: CASSLESDGYTF. CDR3 nucleotide sequence: TGTGCCAGCAGCTTAGAGTCGGATGGCTACACCTTC.